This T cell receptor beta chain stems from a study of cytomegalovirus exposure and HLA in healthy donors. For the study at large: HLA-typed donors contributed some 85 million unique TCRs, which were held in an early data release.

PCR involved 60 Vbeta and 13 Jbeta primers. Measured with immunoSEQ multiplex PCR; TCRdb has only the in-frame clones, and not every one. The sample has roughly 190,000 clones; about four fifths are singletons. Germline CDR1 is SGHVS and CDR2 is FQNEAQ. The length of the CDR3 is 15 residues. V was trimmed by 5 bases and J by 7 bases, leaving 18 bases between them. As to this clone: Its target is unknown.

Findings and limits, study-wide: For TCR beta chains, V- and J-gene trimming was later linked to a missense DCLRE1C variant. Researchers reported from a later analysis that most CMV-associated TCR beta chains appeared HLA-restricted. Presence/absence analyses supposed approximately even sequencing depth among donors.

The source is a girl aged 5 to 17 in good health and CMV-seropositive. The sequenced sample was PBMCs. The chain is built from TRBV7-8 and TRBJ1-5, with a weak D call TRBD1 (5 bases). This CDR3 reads CASSQGGGKGQPQHF. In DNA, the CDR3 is TGTGCCAGCAGCCAAGGTGGGGGGAAGGGCCAGCCCCAGCATTTT.